This T cell receptor (beta chain) was identified during a study of T cell repertoires in cytomegalovirus infection. Looking at the study overall: CMV infection and matching HLA type were both indicated by public TCR beta signatures. Study-level results: Totalled public TCR beta family frequency picked out people who carried CMV plus the relevant HLA. Dominant in the ex vivo response were TCR beta clonotypes restricted by HLA-C and specific for CMV.

This clonotype was observed at least ten times. Its matching antigen is unknown. Germline V gene sequence: CDR1 SGHVS, CDR2 FQNEAQ. The CDR3 loop spans 15 amino acids. The V segment lost 9 bases and the J segment 5 bases; nucleotides outside the gene matches: 7. TCRdb ran MiXCR on the reads and lists one entry per CDR3 protein. The data contain around 530,000 distinct CDR3 sequences, more than 20% of them singletons. The origin of this receptor is a human donor in good health (CMV status not recorded). Some clones in this sample may be carry-over from other donors' samples. This sequence joins TRBV7-8 and TRBJ2-1, with TRBD2 identical over 13 bases. Sample: PBMCs. CDR3 DNA sequence: TGTGCCAGTTTCCCTGGGACTAGCGGGAACAATGAGCAGTTCTTC. This encodes CASFPGTSGNNEQFF.